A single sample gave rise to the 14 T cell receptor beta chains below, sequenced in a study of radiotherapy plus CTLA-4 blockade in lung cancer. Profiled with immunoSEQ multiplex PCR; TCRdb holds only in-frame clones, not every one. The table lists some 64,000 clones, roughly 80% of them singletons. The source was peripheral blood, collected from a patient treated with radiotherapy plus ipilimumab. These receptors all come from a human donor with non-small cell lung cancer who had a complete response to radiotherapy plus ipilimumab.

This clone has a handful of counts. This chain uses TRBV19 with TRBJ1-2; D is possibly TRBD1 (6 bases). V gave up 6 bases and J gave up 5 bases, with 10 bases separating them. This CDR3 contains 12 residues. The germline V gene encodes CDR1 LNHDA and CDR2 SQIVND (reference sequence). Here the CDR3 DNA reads TGTGCCAGTAGGGACAGTGGGTATGGCTACACCTTC. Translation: CASRDSGYGYTF.

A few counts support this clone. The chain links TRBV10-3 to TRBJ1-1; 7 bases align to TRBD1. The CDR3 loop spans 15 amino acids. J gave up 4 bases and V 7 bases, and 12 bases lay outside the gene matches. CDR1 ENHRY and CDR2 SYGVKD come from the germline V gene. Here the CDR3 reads CAITIKPTGATEAFF. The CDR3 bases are TGTGCCATCACCATAAAACCAACAGGGGCCACTGAAGCTTTCTTT.

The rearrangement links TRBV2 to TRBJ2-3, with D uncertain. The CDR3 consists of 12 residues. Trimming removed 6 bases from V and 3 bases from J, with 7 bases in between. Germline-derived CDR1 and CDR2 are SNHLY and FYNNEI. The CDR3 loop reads CASRKETDTQYF. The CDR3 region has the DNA TGTGCCAGCAGGAAGGAGACAGATACGCAGTATTTT.

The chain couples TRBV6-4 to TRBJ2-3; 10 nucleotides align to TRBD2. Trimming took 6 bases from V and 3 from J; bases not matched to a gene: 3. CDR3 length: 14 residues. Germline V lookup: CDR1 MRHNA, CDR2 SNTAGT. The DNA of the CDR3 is TGTGCCAGCAGGCCGACTAGCGGGACAGATACGCAGTATTTT. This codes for CASRPTSGTDTQYF.

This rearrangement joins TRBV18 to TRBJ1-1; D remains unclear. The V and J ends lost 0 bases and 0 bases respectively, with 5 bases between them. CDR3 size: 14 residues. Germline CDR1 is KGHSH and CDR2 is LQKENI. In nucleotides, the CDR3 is TGTGCCAGCTCACCACCACAACTGAACACTGAAGCTTTCTTT. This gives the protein CASSPPQLNTEAFF.

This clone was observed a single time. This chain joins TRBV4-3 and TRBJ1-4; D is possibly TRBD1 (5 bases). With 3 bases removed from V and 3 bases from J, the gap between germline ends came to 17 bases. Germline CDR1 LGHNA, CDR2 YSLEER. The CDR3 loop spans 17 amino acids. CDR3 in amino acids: CASSQGVGDGANEKLFF. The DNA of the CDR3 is TGCGCCAGCAGCCAGGGAGTAGGGGACGGAGCTAATGAAAAACTGTTTTTT.

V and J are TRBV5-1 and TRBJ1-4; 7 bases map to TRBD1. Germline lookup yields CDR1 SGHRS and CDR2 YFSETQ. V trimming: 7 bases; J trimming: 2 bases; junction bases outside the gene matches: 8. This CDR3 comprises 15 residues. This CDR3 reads CASGSSGGTNEKLFF. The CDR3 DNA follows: TGCGCCAGCGGATCGTCAGGGGGGACTAATGAAAAACTGTTTTTT.

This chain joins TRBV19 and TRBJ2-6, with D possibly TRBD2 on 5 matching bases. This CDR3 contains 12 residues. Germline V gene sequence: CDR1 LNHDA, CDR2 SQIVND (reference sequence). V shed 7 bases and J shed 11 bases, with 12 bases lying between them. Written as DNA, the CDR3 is TGTGCCAGTACCACCCCCGGGGACGTCCTGACTTTC. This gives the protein CASTTPGDVLTF.

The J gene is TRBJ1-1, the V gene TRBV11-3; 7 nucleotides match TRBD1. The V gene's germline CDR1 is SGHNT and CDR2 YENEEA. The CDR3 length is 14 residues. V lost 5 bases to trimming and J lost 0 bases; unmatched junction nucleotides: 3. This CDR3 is CASSQDRMNTEAFF. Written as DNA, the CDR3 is TGTGCCAGCAGCCAGGACAGGATGAACACTGAAGCTTTCTTT.

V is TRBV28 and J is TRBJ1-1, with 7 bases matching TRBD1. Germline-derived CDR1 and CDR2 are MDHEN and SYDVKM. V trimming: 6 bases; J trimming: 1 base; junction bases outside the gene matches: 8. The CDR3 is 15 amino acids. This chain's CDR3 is CASSRPGQRNTEAFF. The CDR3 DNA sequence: TGTGCCAGCAGCCGACCGGGACAGAGGAACACTGAAGCTTTCTTT.

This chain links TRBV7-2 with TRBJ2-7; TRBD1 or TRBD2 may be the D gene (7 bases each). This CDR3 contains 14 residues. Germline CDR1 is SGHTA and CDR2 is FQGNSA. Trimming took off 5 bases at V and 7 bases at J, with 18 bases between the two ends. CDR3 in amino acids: CASSPRQGGIEQYF. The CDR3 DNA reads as TGTGCCAGCAGCCCTAGACAGGGAGGGATAGAGCAGTACTTC.

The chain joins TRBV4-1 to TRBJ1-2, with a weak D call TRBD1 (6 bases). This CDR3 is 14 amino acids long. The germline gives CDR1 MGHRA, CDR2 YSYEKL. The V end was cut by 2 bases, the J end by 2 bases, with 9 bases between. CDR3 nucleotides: TGCGCCAGCAGCCAATCAGGGGAGAACTATGGCTACACCTTC. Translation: CASSQSGENYGYTF.

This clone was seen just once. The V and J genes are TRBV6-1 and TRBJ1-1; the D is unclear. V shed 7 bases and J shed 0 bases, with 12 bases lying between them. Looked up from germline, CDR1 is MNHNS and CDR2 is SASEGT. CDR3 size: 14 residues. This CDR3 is CASTQVEMNTEAFF. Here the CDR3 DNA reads TGTGCCAGCACTCAGGTAGAGATGAACACTGAAGCTTTCTTT.

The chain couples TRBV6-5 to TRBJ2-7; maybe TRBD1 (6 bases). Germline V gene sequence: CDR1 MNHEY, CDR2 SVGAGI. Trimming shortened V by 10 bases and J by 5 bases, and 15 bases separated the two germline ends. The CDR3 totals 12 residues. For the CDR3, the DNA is TGTGCCACTCGGCAGGGGCGGGACGAGCAGTACGTC. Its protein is CATRQGRDEQYV.